The TCR beta chain under discussion was sequenced for a study of vaccination and CD4 T cells after COVID-19. Oncomine TCR Beta short-read sequencing was applied to DNA from cultured CD4+ T cells. Via MiXCR, TCRdb re-called the PCR reads, giving one row per CDR3 protein. This sample has about 10,000 distinct CDR3 sequences; about 60% occur once, and the top ten carry 23%. The V gene end was trimmed by 3 bases and the J gene end by 2 bases; junction bases not matched to a gene: 8. The CDR3 length is 16 residues. Per the germline V gene, CDR1 is KGHSH and CDR2 is LQKENI. As to treatment: approximately nine-day PBMC culture with coronavirus spike peptide pools or control peptides (ViraFEST assay). ViraFEST stimulated the growth of antigen-specific T cells using peptide pools and subsequently profiled their TCRs by sequencing. Worth noting for this clonotype: Its cognate antigen is unknown.

This rearrangement joins TRBV18 to TRBJ1-2; 8 positions match TRBD1. This receptor was obtained from a human donor who had recovered from COVID-19. The sequenced sample was CD4+ T cells from blood, cultured in vitro. The CDR3: CASSPTQGAGNYGYTF. The CDR3 DNA reads as TGTGCCAGCTCACCGACCCAGGGGGCCGGAAACTATGGCTACACCTTC.